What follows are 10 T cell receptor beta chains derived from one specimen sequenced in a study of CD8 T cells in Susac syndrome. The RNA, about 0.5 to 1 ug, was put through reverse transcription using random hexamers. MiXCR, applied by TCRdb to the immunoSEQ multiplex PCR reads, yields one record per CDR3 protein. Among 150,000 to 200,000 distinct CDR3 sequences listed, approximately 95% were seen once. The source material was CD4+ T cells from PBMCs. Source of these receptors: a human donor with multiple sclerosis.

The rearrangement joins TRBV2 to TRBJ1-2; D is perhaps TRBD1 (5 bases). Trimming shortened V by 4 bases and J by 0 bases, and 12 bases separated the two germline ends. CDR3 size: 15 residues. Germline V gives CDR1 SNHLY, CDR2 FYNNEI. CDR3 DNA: TGTGCCAGCAGTGTAAAACAGGTTGCTAACTATGGCTACACCTTC. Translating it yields CASSVKQVANYGYTF.

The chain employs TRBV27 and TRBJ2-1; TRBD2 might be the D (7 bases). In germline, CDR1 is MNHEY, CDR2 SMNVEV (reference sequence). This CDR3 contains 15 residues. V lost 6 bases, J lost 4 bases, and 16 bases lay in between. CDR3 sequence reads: CASSRSGRGYNEQFF. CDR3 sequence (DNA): TGTGCCAGCAGCCGATCAGGGAGGGGGTACAATGAGCAGTTCTTC.

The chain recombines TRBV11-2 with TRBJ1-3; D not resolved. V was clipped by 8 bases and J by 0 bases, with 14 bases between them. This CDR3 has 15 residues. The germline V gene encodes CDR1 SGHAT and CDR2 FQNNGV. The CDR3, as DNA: TGTGCCAGCTCGACTCACGCGAGCTCTGGAAACACCATATATTTT. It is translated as CASSTHASSGNTIYF. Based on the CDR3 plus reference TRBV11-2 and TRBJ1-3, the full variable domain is EAGVAQSPRYKIIEKRQSVAFWCNPISGHATLYWYQQILGQGPKLLIQFQNNGVVDDSQLPKDRFSAERLKGVDSTLKIQPAKLEDSAVYLCASSTHASSGNTIYFGEGSWLTVV.

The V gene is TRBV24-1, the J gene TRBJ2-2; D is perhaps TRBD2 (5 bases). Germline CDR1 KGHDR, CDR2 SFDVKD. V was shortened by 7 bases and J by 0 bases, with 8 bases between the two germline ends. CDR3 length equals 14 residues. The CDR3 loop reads CATRGGSNTGELFF. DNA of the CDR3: TGTGCCACCAGGGGCGGGTCGAACACCGGGGAGCTGTTTTTT.

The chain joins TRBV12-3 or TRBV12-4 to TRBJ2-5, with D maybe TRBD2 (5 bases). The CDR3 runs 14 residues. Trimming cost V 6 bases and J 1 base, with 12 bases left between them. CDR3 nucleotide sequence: TGTGCCAGCAGGAAGAGCGAGGGCCAAGAGACCCAGTACTTC. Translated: CASRKSEGQETQYF.

As DNA, the CDR3 is TGTGCCAGCAGCCGGGGACAGGGCTCCCCTGAAGCTTTCTTT. Its protein is CASSRGQGSPEAFF. This chain joins TRBV3-1 and TRBJ1-1, with 9 bases fitting TRBD1. Germline-derived CDR1 and CDR2 are LGHDT and YNNKEL (reference sequence). The CDR3 totals 14 residues. Losses at the gene ends were 4 bases for V and 6 bases for J; bases not matched to a gene: 6.

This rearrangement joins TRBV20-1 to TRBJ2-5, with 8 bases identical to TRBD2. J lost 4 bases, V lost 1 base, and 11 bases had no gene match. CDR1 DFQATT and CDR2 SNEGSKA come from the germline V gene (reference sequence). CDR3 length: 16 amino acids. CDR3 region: CSARAFGRGSSETQYF. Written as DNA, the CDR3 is TGCAGTGCTAGAGCCTTCGGGAGGGGGTCTTCAGAGACCCAGTACTTC.

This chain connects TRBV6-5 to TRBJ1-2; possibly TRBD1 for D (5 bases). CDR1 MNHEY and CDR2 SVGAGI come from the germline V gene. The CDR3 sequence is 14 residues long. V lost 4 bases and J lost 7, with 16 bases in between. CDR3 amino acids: CASSSLGAGSGYTF. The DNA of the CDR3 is TGTGCCAGCAGTTCCCTCGGGGCAGGGAGTGGCTACACCTTC.

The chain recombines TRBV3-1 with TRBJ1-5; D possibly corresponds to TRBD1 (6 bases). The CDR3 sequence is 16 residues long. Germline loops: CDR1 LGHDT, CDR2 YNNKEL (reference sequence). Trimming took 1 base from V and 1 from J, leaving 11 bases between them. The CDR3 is CASSQGGGQSNQPQHF. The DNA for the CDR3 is TGTGCCAGCAGCCAAGGGGGGGGGCAGAGCAATCAGCCCCAGCATTTT.

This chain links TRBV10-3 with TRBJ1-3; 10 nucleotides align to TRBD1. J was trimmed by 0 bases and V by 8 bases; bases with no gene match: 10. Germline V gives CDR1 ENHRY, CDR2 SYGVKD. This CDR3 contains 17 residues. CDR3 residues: CAIFNQGQGNSGNTIYF. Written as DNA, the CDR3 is TGTGCCATCTTCAATCAGGGACAGGGGAACTCTGGAAACACCATATATTTT.